This T cell receptor (beta chain) was documented in a study of long-term antiretroviral therapy in people with HIV. Investigators performed immunoSEQ version v3.0 at survey level. Sequenced by immunoSEQ multiplex PCR; TCRdb stores in-frame clones only, minus some. The sample carries approximately 20,000 clones, 65% to 85% recorded once. Notes on this clone: Its antigen remains unknown.

Study outcomes and limitations: Within the repertoire, clones expanded before ART were dominant at all time points.

The germline V and J ends were trimmed by 0 bases and 5 bases, with 8 bases remaining between them. Germline CDR1 is SGHDN and CDR2 is FVKESK. The CDR3 length is 14 residues. The sequence was collected from a man aged 18 to 30 with HIV. This specimen was unsorted PBMCs, taken 0.9 years after starting antiretroviral therapy. This chain joins TRBV14 and TRBJ2-1; D unclear. The CDR3 nucleotides read TGTGCCAGCAGCCAAGACAAGGCTGACAATGAGCAGTTCTTC. This sequence encodes CASSQDKADNEQFF.